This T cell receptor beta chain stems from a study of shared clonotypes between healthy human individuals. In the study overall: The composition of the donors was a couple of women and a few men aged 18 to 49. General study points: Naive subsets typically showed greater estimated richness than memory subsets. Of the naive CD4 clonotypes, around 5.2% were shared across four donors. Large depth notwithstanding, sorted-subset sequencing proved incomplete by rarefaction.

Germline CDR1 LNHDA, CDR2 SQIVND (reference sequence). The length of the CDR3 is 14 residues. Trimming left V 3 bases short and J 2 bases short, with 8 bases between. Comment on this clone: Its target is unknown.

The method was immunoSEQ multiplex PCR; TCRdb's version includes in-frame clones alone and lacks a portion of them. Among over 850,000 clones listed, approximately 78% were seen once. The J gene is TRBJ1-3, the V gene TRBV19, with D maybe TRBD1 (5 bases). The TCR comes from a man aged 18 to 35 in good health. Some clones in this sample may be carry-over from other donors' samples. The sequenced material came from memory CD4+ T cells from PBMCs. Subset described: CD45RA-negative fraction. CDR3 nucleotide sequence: TGTGCCAGTAGTATGGGCAGGGCTGGAAACACCATATATTTT. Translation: CASSMGRAGNTIYF.